These T cell receptor beta chains were read from a single sample in a study of memory CD4+ T cells and cytomegalovirus serostatus. Clones were sequenced by immunoSEQ multiplex PCR, and TCRdb holds only the in-frame ones, with some missing. Here the sample spans about 27,000 clones, about 78% being singletons. Sequencing input: memory CD4+ T cells from blood. These receptors all come from an adult in good health and CMV-seronegative. Each CDR3 is given without its conserved first and last residue. Clone size is shown for a subset of rows, as once, few, many or a class of expanded clone.

size	length	V	CDR3
.	11	TRBV10-3	AITLDGTGELF
.	15	TRBV6-4	ASSEQGLSSGANVLT
.	13	TRBV9	ASSVGTVPTYEQY
.	12	TRBV7-2	ASSRTGGYNEQF
.	12	TRBV5-6	ASRGTGMNTEAF
.	12	TRBV7-9	ASSRGGGRNEQF
few	15	TRBV6-1	ASSAQGSRTLNSPLH
.	9	TRBV2	ASGGGTEAF
.	13	TRBV14	ASSPGTGWTDTQY
few	11	TRBV19	ASSQRTGYEQY
few	13	TRBV6-1	ASKRQGQGPYEQY
few	12	TRBV5-1	ASSPRTDGGGYT
few	10	TRBV10-1	ASSESPEKWF
.	13	TRBV5-4	ASSLDSTNNSPLH
.	14	TRBV18	ASSPAALAGGGEQF
.	11	TRBV5-4	ASSRPSTDTQY
.	15	TRBV5-1	ASSLVALLTTRDEQF